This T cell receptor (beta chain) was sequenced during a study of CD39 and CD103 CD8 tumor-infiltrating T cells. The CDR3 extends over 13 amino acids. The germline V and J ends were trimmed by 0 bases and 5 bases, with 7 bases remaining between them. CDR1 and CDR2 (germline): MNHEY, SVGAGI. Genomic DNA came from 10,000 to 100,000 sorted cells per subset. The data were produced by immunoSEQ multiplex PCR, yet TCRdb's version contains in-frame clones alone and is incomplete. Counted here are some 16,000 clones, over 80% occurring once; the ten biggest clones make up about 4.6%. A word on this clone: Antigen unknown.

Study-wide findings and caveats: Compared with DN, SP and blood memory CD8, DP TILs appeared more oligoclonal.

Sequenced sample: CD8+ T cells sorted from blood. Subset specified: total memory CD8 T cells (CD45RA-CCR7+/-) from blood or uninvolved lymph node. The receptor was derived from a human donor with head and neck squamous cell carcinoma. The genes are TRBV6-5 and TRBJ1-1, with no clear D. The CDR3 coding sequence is TGTGCCAGCAGTTACTCGAGCGTAACTGAAGCTTTCTTT. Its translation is CASSYSSVTEAFF.